This entry lists 8 T cell receptor beta chains sequenced from one sample in a study of blood T cell repertoires in COVID-19. Produced via immunoSEQ multiplex PCR; TCRdb's table is partial and in-frame only. There are 350,000 to 500,000 clones in the sample; 70% to 90% occur only once, and roughly 0.87% lies in the top ten. The sample was peripheral blood. These receptors were taken from a man aged 18 to 29 with COVID-19, enrolled during active disease.

J is TRBJ2-7 and V is TRBV7-9, with TRBD2 matching 7 bases. J lost 7 bases, V lost 5 bases, and 14 bases had no gene match. This CDR3 has 15 amino acids. Germline CDR1 SEHNR, CDR2 FQNEAQ (reference sequence). The CDR3 coding sequence is TGTGCCAGCAGCCCCCCGGGAGGACTAGGAGGGGAGCAGTACTTC. The encoded protein is CASSPPGGLGGEQYF.

The chain recombines TRBV6-1 with TRBJ1-6; 7 bases fit TRBD1. Germline loops: CDR1 MNHNS, CDR2 SASEGT. J lost 5 bases, V lost 4 bases, and 17 bases had no gene match. The CDR3 is made up of 19 amino acids. The CDR3 loop reads CASSVVGTASLRNNSPLHF. The CDR3 nucleotides are TGTGCCAGCAGTGTTGTGGGGACAGCGAGCCTCAGAAATAATTCACCCCTCCACTTT.

This chain uses TRBV5-4 with TRBJ1-5, with D unresolved. Trimming cost V 10 bases and J 3 bases, with 11 bases left between them. The CDR3 loop spans 12 amino acids. The germline V gene has CDR1 SGHNT and CDR2 YYREEE (reference sequence). The CDR3 here is CAPRDSNQPQHF. The CDR3 bases are TGTGCCCCACGGGATTCCAATCAGCCCCAGCATTTT.

The CDR3 sequence: CASSLGEETQYF. The DNA of the CDR3 is TGTGCCAGCAGCTTAGGCGAGGAGACCCAGTACTTC. This chain connects TRBV7-9 to TRBJ2-5; no firm D call. Trimming removed 1 base from V and 5 bases from J, with 5 bases in between. The CDR3 consists of 12 residues. The germline V gene has CDR1 SEHNR and CDR2 FQNEAQ (reference sequence).

The V gene is TRBV24-1, the J gene TRBJ2-2, with 8 bases matching TRBD2. The CDR3 extends over 16 amino acids. CDR1 and CDR2 from the germline V gene are KGHDR and SFDVKD. V lost 6 bases and J lost 3; bases outside the gene matches: 8. In nucleotides, the CDR3 is TGTGCCACCAGTAACCCTAGCGGGCCCCACACCGGGGAGCTGTTTTTT. Translated: CATSNPSGPHTGELFF.

This chain connects TRBV14 to TRBJ1-2; no definite D call. The CDR3 has 12 amino acids. V was cut by 6 bases and J by 4 bases, with 9 bases left in between. Germline values: CDR1 SGHDN, CDR2 FVKESK. The CDR3 loop is CASSHSRYGYTF. The CDR3 DNA sequence: TGTGCCAGCAGTCACAGTCGCTATGGCTACACCTTC.

The chain combines TRBV3-1 (or the pseudogene TRBV3-2) with TRBJ1-1, with D uncertain. Deletions cut 4 bases from V and 5 bases from J, with 11 bases between. The CDR3 has 13 amino acids. Germline V CDR1 and CDR2: LGHDT, YNNKEL (reference sequence). CDR3 DNA: TGTGCCAGCAGCCCCAGCCTGAGGACTGAAGCTTTCTTT. Translation gives CASSPSLRTEAFF.

J is TRBJ2-2 and V is TRBV24-1; 7 nucleotides match TRBD2. In germline, CDR1 is KGHDR, CDR2 SFDVKD. V was clipped by 5 bases and J by 5 bases; unmatched bases: 7. This CDR3 has 15 residues. The chain's CDR3 is CATSGGDYTTGELFF. Written as DNA, the CDR3 is TGTGCCACCAGTGGGGGGGACTATACTACCGGGGAGCTGTTTTTT.